Given below is one T cell receptor (beta chain) in context. The trim removed 7 bases at V and 5 bases at J, leaving 4 bases unmatched. This CDR3 spans 13 amino acids. Germline V CDR1 and CDR2: SNHLY, FYNNEI. Original processing methods: Using reference gene primer amplification, nucleated cell counts were estimated. Sequencing used immunoSEQ multiplex PCR; TCRdb keeps in-frame clones, though not all of them. The V and J calls and clone size are taken from that table; D and trimming were inferred from the DNA. The sample shows more than 60,000 clones, over 85% of them seen only once. The data are from a study of blood T cell repertoires in COVID-19.

The sequenced material came from peripheral blood. The receptor was isolated from an elderly woman with active or convalescent COVID-19. The chain employs TRBV2 and TRBJ2-5; 10 bases are a match to TRBD1. This CDR3 is CASIGTGVETQYF. CDR3 in DNA: TGTGCCAGCATAGGGACAGGGGTGGAGACCCAGTACTTC.